The present entry profiles one TCR beta chain with its context. Its matching antigen is unknown. The data are from a study of cytomegalovirus exposure and HLA in healthy donors. The CDR3 runs 12 residues. V lost 4 bases, J lost 6 bases, and 10 bases lay in between. The germline gives CDR1 SGHDT, CDR2 YYEEEE. The study's findings and limits: The authors confirmed in vitro that three CMV-associated chains were specific for CMV antigens.

PCR involved 60 Vbeta and 13 Jbeta primers. Assay used: immunoSEQ multiplex PCR; TCRdb lists only in-frame clones, some missing. The sample records 150,000 to 200,000 clones, under 90% being singletons. What was sequenced was PBMCs. This chain links TRBV5-6 with TRBJ1-2; no firm D call. This receptor was identified in a man aged 18 to 30 in good health and CMV-seronegative. CDR3 amino acids: CASSVDGNGYTF. The CDR3 DNA is TGTGCCAGCAGCGTGGACGGTAATGGCTACACCTTC.